A selection of T cell receptor beta chains follows, all from one sample in a study of shared clonotypes between healthy human individuals. Generated by immunoSEQ multiplex PCR, the TCRdb table keeps only in-frame clones and is missing some. This sample yields 2 million to 2.5 million clones, of which less than 95% are seen a single time; around 1.1% belongs to the top ten. The sequenced sample consisted of naive CD8+ T cells sorted from blood. The receptors were gathered from a man aged 18-30 years in good health. Each CDR3 is given without its conserved first and last residue.

>TRBJ1-3|TRBV6-5
ASSQPGTEV
>TRBJ2-1|TRBV7-9
ASSPGLAESSYNEQF
>TRBJ2-4|TRBV7-9
ASSLDIGFNIQY
>TRBJ1-5|TRBV6-1
ASSVRGSDQPQH
>TRBJ2-2|TRBV27
ASSFEGPNTGELF
>TRBJ2-7|TRBV10-2
ASSELQGLYEQY
>TRBJ2-1|TRBV2
ASSEISTEQF
>TRBJ1-2|TRBV2
ATQAGTANYGYT
>TRBJ2-7|TRBV4-1
ASSQVSSGEYEQY
>TRBJ2-2|TRBV27
ASSPMNTGELF
>TRBJ2-7|TRBV5-1
ASSLGTDSYEQY
>TRBJ2-3|TRBV5-6
ASSSGWGWGAVDTQY
>TRBJ1-2|TRBV28
ASSSYVEGANYGYT
>TRBJ2-7|TRBV19
ASAEGTGYYEQY
>TRBJ1-1|TRBV6-6
ASRWTGENTEAF
>TRBJ1-5|TRBV6-1
ASSEAWRTGSNQPQH
>TRBJ1-2|TRBV7-9
ASSLGSYGYT
>TRBJ2-3|TRBV6-6
ASSYPRDTQY
>TRBJ1-2|TRBV9
ASSLSTGDDGYT
>TRBJ1-2|TRBV4-3
ASSPGAGGGMEYGYT
>TRBJ1-5|TRBV28
ASSYGQVSNQPQH
>TRBJ2-7|TRBV25-1
ASSDFNYEQY
>TRBJ2-2|TRBV6-1
AGRGAGELF
>TRBJ1-2|TRBV27
ASSSDRGVHYGYT
>TRBJ1-2|TRBV29-1
SVQTNRNYGYT
>TRBJ2-3|TRBV27
ASSSPLDTQY
>TRBJ2-7|TRBV2
ASSALPVPSYEQY
>TRBJ2-2|TRBV27
ASSGQVTRAGELF
>TRBJ2-7|TRBV6-1
ASSVAGSYEQY
>TRBJ1-1|TRBV11-2
ASSLGYSAEAF
>TRBJ1-1|TRBV25-1
ASSDIQGIGAF
>TRBJ1-5|TRBV28
ASRAPFEGEGQPQH
>TRBJ2-7|TRBV28
ASRFRTGWDEQY
>TRBJ2-1|TRBV27
ASSLAMENEQF
>TRBJ2-2|TRBV29-1
SVEGGANTGELF
>TRBJ2-5|TRBV6-6
ASPSGGYETQY
>TRBJ2-7|TRBV4-3
ASSQEAGAEYEQY
>TRBJ1-5|TRBV30
AWSVKGVQPQH
>TRBJ2-3|TRBV19
ASSPSGTGDTQY
>TRBJ2-5|TRBV19
ASSIGLDQETQY
>TRBJ1-1|TRBV10-2
ASRTGEGNTEAF
>TRBJ2-5|TRBV27
ASSDGGGETQY
>TRBJ1-3|TRBV5-6
ASSSGNTIY